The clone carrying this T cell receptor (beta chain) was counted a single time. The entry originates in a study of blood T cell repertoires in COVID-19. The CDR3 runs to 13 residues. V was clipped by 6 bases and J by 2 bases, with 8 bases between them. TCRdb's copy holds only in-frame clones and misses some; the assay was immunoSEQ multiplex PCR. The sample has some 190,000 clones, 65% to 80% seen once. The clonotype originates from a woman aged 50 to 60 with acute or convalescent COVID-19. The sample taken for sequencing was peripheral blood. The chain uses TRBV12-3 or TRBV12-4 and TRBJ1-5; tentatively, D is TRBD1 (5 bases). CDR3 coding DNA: TGTGCCAGCAGCCAGGGTGGCAATCAGCCCCAGCATTTT. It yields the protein CASSQGGNQPQHF.